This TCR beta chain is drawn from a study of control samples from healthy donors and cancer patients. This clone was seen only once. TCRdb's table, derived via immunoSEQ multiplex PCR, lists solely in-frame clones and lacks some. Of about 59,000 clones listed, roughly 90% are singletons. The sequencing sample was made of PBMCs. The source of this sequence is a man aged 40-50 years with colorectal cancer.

As DNA, the CDR3 is TGTGCCAGCATCCCATCCATGAACGTCTACGAGCAGTACTTC. It yields the protein CASIPSMNVYEQYF. J is TRBJ2-7 and V is TRBV11-3, with D hard to call. V was clipped by 7 bases and J by 3 bases, with 16 bases between them. CDR3 size: 14 residues. Looked up from germline, CDR1 is SGHNT and CDR2 is YENEEA. The whole variable domain, filled in from reference TRBV11-3 and TRBJ2-7, reads EAGVVQSPRYKIIEKKQPVAFWCNPISGHNTLYWYLQNLGQGPELLIRYENEEAVDDSQLPKDRFSAERLKGVDSTLKIQPAELGDSAVYLCASIPSMNVYEQYFGPGTRLTVT.